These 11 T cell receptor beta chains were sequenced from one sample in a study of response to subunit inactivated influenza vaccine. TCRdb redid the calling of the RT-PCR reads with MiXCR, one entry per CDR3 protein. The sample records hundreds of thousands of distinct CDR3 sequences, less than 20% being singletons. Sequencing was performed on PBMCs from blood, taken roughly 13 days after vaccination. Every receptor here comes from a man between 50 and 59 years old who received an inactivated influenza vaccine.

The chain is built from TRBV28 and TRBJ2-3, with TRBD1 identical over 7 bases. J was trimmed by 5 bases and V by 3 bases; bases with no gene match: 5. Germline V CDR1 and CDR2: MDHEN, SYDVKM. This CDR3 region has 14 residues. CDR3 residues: CASSLTGLRDTQYF. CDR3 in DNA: TGTGCCAGCAGTTTGACAGGGTTGAGAGATACGCAGTATTTT.

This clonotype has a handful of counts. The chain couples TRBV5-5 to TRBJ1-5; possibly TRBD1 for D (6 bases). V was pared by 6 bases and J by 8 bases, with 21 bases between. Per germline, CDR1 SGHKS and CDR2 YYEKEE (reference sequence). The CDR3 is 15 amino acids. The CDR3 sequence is CASIRDPGDRKPQHF. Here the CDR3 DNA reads TGTGCCAGCATCCGTGACCCAGGGGATAGGAAGCCCCAGCATTTT. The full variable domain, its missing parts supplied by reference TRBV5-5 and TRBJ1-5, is DAGVTQSPTHLIKTRGQQVTLRCSPISGHKSVSWYQQVLGQGPQFIFQYYEKEERGRGNFPDRFSARQFPNYSSELNVNALLLGDSALYLCASIRDPGDRKPQHFGDGTRLSIL.

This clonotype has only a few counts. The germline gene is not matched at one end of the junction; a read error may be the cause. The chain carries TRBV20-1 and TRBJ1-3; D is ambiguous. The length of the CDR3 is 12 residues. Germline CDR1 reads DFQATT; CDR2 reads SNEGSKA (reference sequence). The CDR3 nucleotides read TGCAGTGCTAGACTTGAAGGGCTGGGTTACAATTTT. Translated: CSARLEGLGYNF.

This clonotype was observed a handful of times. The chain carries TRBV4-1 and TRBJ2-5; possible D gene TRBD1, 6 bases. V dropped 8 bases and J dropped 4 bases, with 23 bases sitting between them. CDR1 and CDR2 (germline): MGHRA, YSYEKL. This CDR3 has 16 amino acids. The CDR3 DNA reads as TGCGCCAGCGCCCCCATGGGGGCGTTGGGTGGAGAGACCCAGTACTTC. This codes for CASAPMGALGGETQYF.

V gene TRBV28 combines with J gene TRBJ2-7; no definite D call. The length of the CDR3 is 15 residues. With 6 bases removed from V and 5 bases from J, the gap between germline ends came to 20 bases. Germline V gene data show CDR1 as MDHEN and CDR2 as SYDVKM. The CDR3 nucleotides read TGTGCCAGCAGCCTCCTGGGCGGTTTGATCGACGAGCAGTACTTC. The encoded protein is CASSLLGGLIDEQYF.

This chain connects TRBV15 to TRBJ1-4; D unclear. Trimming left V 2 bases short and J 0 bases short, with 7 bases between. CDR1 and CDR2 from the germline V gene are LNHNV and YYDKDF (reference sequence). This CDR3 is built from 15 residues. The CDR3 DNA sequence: TGTGCCACCAGCAGACCACAAACAACTAATGAAAAACTGTTTTTT. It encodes CATSRPQTTNEKLFF. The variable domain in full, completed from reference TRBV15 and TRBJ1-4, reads DAMVIQNPRYQVTQFGKPVTLSCSQTLNHNVMYWYQQKSSQAPKLLFHYYDKDFNNEADTPDNFQSRRPNTSFCFLDIRSPGLGDTAMYLCATSRPQTTNEKLFFGSGTQLSVL.

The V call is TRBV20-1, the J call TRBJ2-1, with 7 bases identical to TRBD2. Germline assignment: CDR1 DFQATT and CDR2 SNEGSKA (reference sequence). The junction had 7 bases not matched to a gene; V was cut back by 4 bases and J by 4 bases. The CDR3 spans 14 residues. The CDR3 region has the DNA TGCAGTGCTAATCGAGGGAGGGGTTACAATGAGCAGTTCTTC. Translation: CSANRGRGYNEQFF.

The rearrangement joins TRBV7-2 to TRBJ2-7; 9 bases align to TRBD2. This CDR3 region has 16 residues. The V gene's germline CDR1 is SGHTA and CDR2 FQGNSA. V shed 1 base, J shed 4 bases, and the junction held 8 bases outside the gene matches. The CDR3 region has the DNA TGTGCCAGCAGCTTAGGCGGGGGGGCTATTGGTTACGAGCAGTACTTC. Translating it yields CASSLGGGAIGYEQYF.

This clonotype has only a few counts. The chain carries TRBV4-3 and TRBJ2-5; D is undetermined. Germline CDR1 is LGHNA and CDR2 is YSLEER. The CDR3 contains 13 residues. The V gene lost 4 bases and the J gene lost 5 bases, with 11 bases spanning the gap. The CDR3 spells CASSRGVEETQYF. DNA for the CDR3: TGCGCCAGCAGCCGTGGGGTAGAGGAGACCCAGTACTTC.

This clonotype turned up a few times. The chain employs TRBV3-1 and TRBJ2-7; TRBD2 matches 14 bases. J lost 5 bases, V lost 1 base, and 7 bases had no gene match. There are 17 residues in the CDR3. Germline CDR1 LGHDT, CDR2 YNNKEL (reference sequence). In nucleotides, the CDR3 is TGTGCCAGCAGCCAAGGACTAGCGGGAGGGCCTAGAGACGAGCAGTACTTC. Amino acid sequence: CASSQGLAGGPRDEQYF.

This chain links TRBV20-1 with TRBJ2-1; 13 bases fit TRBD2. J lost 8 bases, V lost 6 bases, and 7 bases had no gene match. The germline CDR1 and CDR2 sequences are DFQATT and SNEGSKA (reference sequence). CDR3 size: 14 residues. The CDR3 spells CSARLAGGVDEQFF. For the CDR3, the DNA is TGCAGTGCGCGACTAGCGGGAGGAGTTGATGAGCAGTTCTTC.